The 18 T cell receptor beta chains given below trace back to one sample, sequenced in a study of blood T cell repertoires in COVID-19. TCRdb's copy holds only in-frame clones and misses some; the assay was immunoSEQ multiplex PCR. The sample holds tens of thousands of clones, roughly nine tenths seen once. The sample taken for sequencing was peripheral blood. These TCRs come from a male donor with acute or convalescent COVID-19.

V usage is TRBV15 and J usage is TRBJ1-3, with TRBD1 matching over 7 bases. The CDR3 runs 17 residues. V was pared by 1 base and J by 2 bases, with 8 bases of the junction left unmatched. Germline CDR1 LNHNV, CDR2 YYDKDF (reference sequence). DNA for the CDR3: TGTGCCACCAGCAGAGTGAATACAGGGGTGGCTGGAAACACCATATATTTT. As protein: CATSRVNTGVAGNTIYF.

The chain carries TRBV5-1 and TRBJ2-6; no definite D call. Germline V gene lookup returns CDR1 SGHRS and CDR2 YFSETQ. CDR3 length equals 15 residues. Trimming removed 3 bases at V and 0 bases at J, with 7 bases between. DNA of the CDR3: TGCGCCAGCAGCTCCCCTTTCTCTGGGGCCAACGTCCTGACTTTC. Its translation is CASSSPFSGANVLTF.

CDR3 protein: CASSSPNSPLHF. The CDR3, as DNA: TGTGCCAGCAGCTCTCCCAATTCACCCCTCCACTTT. The rearrangement links TRBV27 to TRBJ1-6; D is uncertain. V lost 6 bases, J lost 7 bases, and 7 bases lay in between. This CDR3 comprises 12 residues. CDR1 is MNHEY, CDR2 SMNVEV, per germline (reference sequence).

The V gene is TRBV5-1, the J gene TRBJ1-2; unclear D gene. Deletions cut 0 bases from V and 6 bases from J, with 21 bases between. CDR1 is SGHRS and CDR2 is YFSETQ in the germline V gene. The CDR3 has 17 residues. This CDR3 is CASSLAPQAGNVDGYTF. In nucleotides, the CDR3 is TGCGCCAGCAGCTTGGCCCCTCAGGCAGGAAATGTCGATGGCTACACCTTC. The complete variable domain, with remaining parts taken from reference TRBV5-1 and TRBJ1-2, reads KAGVTQTPRYLIKTRGQQVTLSCSPISGHRSVSWYQQTPGQGLQFLFEYFSETQRNKGNFPGRFSGRQFSNSRSEMNVSTLELGDSALYLCASSLAPQAGNVDGYTFGSGTRLTVV.

DNA for the CDR3: TGTGCCAGCAGTTTAATTGCAGGGCGGCTGAACACTGAAGCTTTCTTT. This gives the protein CASSLIAGRLNTEAFF. The rearrangement joins TRBV28 to TRBJ1-1; D may be TRBD1 (5 bases). The V end was cut by 2 bases, the J end by 0 bases, with 13 bases between. Per the germline V gene, CDR1 is MDHEN and CDR2 is SYDVKM. The CDR3 consists of 16 residues.

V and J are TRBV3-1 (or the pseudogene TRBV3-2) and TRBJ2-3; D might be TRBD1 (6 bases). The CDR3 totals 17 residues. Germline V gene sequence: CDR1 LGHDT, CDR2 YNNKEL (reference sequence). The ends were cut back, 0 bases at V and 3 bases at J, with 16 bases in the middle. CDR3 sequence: CASSQDLGGRVTDTQYF. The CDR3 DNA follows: TGTGCCAGCAGCCAAGATCTTGGGGGCAGGGTGACAGATACGCAGTATTTT.

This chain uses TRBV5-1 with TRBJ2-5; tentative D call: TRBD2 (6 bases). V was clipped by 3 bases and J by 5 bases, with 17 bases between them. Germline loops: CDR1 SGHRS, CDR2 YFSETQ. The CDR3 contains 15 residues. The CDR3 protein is CASSYSRGTGETQYF. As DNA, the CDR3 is TGCGCCAGCAGCTATTCCCGTGGGACTGGCGAGACCCAGTACTTC.

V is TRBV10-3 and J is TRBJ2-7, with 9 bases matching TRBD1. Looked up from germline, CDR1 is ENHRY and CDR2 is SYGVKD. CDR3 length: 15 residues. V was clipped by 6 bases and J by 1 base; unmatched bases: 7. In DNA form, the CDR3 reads TGTGCCATCAGCGCCGGGACAGGGTTTTCCTACGAGCAGTACTTC. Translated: CAISAGTGFSYEQYF.

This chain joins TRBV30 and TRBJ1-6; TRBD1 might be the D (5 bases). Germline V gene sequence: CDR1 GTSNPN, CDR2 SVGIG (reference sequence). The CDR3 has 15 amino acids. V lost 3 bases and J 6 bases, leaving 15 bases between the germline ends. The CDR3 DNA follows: TGTGCCTGGAGGCCAGAGCTCGGGGGTAATTCACCCCTCCACTTT. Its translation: CAWRPELGGNSPLHF.

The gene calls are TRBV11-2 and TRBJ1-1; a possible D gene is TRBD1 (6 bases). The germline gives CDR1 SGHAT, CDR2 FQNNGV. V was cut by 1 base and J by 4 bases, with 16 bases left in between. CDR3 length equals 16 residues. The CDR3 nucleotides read TGTGCCAGCAGCTTAGTAGTTGGGGGCAGGGGCACTGAAGCTTTCTTT. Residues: CASSLVVGGRGTEAFF.

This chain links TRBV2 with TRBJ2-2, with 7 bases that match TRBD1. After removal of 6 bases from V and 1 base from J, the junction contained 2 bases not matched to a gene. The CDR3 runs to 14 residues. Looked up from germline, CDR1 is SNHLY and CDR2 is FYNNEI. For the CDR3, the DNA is TGTGCCAGCAGCGGGACAGTGAACACCGGGGAGCTGTTTTTT. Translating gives CASSGTVNTGELFF.

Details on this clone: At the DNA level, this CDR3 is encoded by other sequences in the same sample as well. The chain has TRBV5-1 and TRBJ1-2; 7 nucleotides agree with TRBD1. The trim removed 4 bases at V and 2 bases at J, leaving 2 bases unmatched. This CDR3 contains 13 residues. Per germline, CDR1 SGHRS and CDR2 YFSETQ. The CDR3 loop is CASSLGQNYGYTF. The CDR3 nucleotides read TGCGCCAGCAGCCTGGGACAGAACTATGGCTACACCTTC.

The CDR3 bases are TGTGCCAGCAGCTTAGGGACACAACCCAGCACAGATACGCAGTATTTT. It encodes CASSLGTQPSTDTQYF. This chain links TRBV7-9 with TRBJ2-3, with D perhaps matching TRBD1 (5 bases). In germline, CDR1 is SEHNR, CDR2 FQNEAQ (reference sequence). Trimming took off 1 base at V and 0 bases at J, with 11 bases between the two ends. The CDR3 totals 16 residues.

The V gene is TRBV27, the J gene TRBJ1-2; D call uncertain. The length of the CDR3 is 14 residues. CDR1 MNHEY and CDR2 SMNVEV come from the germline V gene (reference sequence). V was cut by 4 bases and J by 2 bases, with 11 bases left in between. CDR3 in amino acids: CASSSLTQNYGYTF. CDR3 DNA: TGTGCCAGCAGTTCACTTACACAGAACTATGGCTACACCTTC.

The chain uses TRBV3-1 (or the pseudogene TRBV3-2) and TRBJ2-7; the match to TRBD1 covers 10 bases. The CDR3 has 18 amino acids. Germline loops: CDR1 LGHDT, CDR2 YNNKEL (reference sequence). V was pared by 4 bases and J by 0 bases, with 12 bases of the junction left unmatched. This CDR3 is CASSRQRTGGSLSYEQYF. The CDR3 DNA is TGTGCCAGCAGCCGCCAAAGGACAGGGGGTTCCCTCTCCTACGAGCAGTACTTC.

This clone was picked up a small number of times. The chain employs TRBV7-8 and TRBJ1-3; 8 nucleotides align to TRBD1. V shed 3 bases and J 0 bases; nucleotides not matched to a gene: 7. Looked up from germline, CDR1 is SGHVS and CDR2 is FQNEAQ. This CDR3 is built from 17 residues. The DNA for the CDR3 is TGTGCCAGCAGCTTGCTTGACAGGGGAAGCTCTGGAAACACCATATATTTT. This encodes CASSLLDRGSSGNTIYF.

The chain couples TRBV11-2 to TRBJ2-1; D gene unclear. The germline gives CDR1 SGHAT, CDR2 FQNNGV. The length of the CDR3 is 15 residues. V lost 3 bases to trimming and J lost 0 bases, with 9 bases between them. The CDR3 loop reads CASSFRLSSYNEQFF. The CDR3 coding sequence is TGTGCCAGCAGCTTCCGACTTAGCTCCTACAATGAGCAGTTCTTC.

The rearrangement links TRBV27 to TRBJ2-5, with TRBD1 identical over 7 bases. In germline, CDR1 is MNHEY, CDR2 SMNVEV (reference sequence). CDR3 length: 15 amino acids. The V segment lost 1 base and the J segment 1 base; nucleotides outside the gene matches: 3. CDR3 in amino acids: CASSLFRGTQETQYF. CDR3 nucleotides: TGTGCCAGCAGTTTATTCAGGGGGACCCAAGAGACCCAGTACTTC.